Each of the 20 T cell receptor beta chains below was sequenced from the same sample in a study of cytomegalovirus exposure and HLA in healthy donors. Primers: 60 Vbeta forward and 13 Jbeta reverse. Libraries were prepared by immunoSEQ multiplex PCR; TCRdb keeps only in-frame clonotypes and omits some of them. The sample holds approximately 170,000 clones, 85% seen once. Material: PBMCs. Source of these receptors: a boy between 2 and 15 years old in good health and CMV-seronegative.

V gene TRBV14 combines with J gene TRBJ1-4; TRBD1 is a possible D gene (6 bases). Between the trimmed V and J ends, which lost 3 bases and 5 bases, there was a span of 13 bases. The CDR3 loop spans 15 amino acids. Germline lookup yields CDR1 SGHDN and CDR2 FVKESK. Here the CDR3 DNA reads TGTGCCAGCAGCCAGCCGGGACAAGGAAATGAAAAACTGTTTTTT. Translated, it gives CASSQPGQGNEKLFF.

The chain is built from TRBV2 and TRBJ1-1, with D hard to call. Germline lookup yields CDR1 SNHLY and CDR2 FYNNEI. V dropped 6 bases and J dropped 8 bases, with 7 bases sitting between them. The CDR3 loop spans 10 amino acids. The CDR3 spells CASRREEAFF. DNA of the CDR3: TGTGCCAGCAGACGGGAAGAAGCTTTCTTT. The whole variable domain, filled in from reference TRBV2 and TRBJ1-1, reads EPEVTQTPSHQVTQMGQEVILRCVPISNHLYFYWYRQILGQKVEFLVSFYNNEISEKSEIFDDQFSVERPDGSNFTLKIRSTKLEDSAMYFCASRREEAFFGQGTRLTVV.

This clone has just a few counts. The J gene is TRBJ1-2, the V gene TRBV18; 8 positions match TRBD1. The CDR3 runs to 16 residues. In germline, CDR1 is KGHSH, CDR2 LQKENI. Losses at the gene ends were 2 bases for V and 3 bases for J; bases not matched to a gene: 8. The CDR3 bases are TGTGCCAGCTCACCAAGGGGGCCAGGGGGCGACTATGGCTACACCTTC. Residues: CASSPRGPGGDYGYTF.

The chain has TRBV5-1 and TRBJ2-5, with TRBD1 identical over 11 bases. The ends lost 7 bases at V and 5 bases at J; junction bases unmatched: 16. There are 17 residues in the CDR3. Per the germline V gene, CDR1 is SGHRS and CDR2 is YFSETQ. Here the CDR3 DNA reads TGCGCCAGCCAACCACCGGGACAGGGGGTATGGAAGGAGACCCAGTACTTC. Protein: CASQPPGQGVWKETQYF.

V usage is TRBV28 and J usage is TRBJ1-2; D not certain. The germline V gene has CDR1 MDHEN and CDR2 SYDVKM. This CDR3 comprises 14 residues. The V gene lost 2 bases and the J gene lost 3 bases, with 10 bases spanning the gap. CDR3 nucleotides: TGTGCCAGCAGTTTAGGGTGGAGGCACTATGGCTACACCTTC. Translating it yields CASSLGWRHYGYTF.

This clone appeared a single time. The chain recombines TRBV19 with TRBJ1-1, with D maybe TRBD1 (5 bases). This CDR3 contains 14 residues. Trimming cost V 1 base and J 1 base, with 7 bases left between them. Germline CDR1 and CDR2: LNHDA and SQIVND (reference sequence). CDR3 coding DNA: TGTGCCAGTAGTATAGGGGGCAGGAACACTGAAGCTTTCTTT. The encoded protein is CASSIGGRNTEAFF.

J is TRBJ1-2 and V is TRBV5-1; 9 nucleotides agree with TRBD1. CDR1 and CDR2 (germline): SGHRS, YFSETQ. Losses at the gene ends were 4 bases for V and 2 bases for J; bases not matched to a gene: 6. The CDR3 contains 15 residues. The CDR3 reads CASSPAGQGNYGYTF. Here the CDR3 DNA reads TGCGCCAGCAGCCCGGCGGGACAGGGAAACTATGGCTACACCTTC.

The V gene is TRBV9, the J gene TRBJ1-5; 8 nucleotides align to TRBD1. CDR1 SGDLS and CDR2 YYNGEE come from the germline V gene. The CDR3 extends over 16 amino acids. V shed 2 bases and J 2 bases; nucleotides not matched to a gene: 6. CDR3 region: CASSVGGQGGNQPQHF. CDR3 in DNA: TGTGCCAGCAGCGTCGGCGGACAGGGTGGCAATCAGCCCCAGCATTTT.

V gene TRBV7-9 combines with J gene TRBJ1-1, with 9 positions matching TRBD1. The CDR3 covers 18 residues. Germline values: CDR1 SEHNR, CDR2 FQNEAQ (reference sequence). The V gene end was trimmed by 4 bases and the J gene end by 1 base; junction bases not matched to a gene: 13. The DNA for the CDR3 is TGTGCCAGCAGCTCCTCGGAGGCGACAGGGGGGAGGAACACTGAAGCTTTCTTT. It is translated as CASSSSEATGGRNTEAFF.

The rearrangement joins TRBV2 to TRBJ2-5; 7 bases are shared with TRBD1. V trimming: 7 bases; J trimming: 4 bases; junction bases outside the gene matches: 12. The CDR3 covers 15 residues. CDR1 and CDR2 from the germline V gene are SNHLY and FYNNEI. CDR3 in DNA: TGTGCCAGCACCCGTTCCCAGACAGGGAGAGAGACCCAGTACTTC. Its protein is CASTRSQTGRETQYF.

The chain couples TRBV14 to TRBJ2-2; the D gene is possibly TRBD2 (6 bases). Trimming stripped 2 bases from V and 6 bases from J, with 10 bases between. Germline V gene lookup returns CDR1 SGHDN and CDR2 FVKESK. This CDR3 region has 14 residues. The CDR3 spells CASSQMTGAGELFF. DNA for the CDR3: TGTGCCAGCAGCCAAATGACGGGAGCCGGGGAGCTGTTTTTT.

The rearrangement joins TRBV5-4 to TRBJ2-1, with D possibly TRBD2 on 7 matching bases. The CDR3 runs to 14 residues. Per germline, CDR1 SGHNT and CDR2 YYREEE (reference sequence). V lost 6 bases and J lost 9, with 19 bases in between. The CDR3 protein is CASKGGGPATEQFF. As DNA, the CDR3 is TGTGCCAGCAAAGGGGGGGGGCCCGCCACTGAGCAGTTCTTC.

This chain connects TRBV5-1 to TRBJ2-1, with TRBD2 matching 7 bases. The CDR3 has 15 amino acids. CDR1 and CDR2 (germline): SGHRS, YFSETQ. J gave up 4 bases and V 2 bases, and 6 bases lay outside the gene matches. The DNA of the CDR3 is TGCGCCAGCAGCTTATCCCCGGGGGGATACAATGAGCAGTTCTTC. Amino acid sequence: CASSLSPGGYNEQFF. Full variable domain (outside the CDR3, taken from reference TRBV5-1 and TRBJ2-1): KAGVTQTPRYLIKTRGQQVTLSCSPISGHRSVSWYQQTPGQGLQFLFEYFSETQRNKGNFPGRFSGRQFSNSRSEMNVSTLELGDSALYLCASSLSPGGYNEQFFGPGTRLTVL.

The chain combines TRBV7-9 with TRBJ1-1; 7 bases match TRBD1. Trimming took 6 bases from V and 6 from J; bases not matched to a gene: 13. Looked up from germline, CDR1 is SEHNR and CDR2 is FQNEAQ (reference sequence). The CDR3 loop spans 15 amino acids. The CDR3 bases are TGTGCCAGCAGGAAGGGACAGTCAGAGGGTGCTGAAGCTTTCTTT. It yields the protein CASRKGQSEGAEAFF.

Only a few counts were recorded for this clone. This chain links TRBV2 with TRBJ2-2; D gene unclear. CDR1 is SNHLY and CDR2 is FYNNEI in the germline V gene. The CDR3 has 17 residues. The V gene lost 1 base and the J gene lost 0 bases, with 12 bases spanning the gap. The chain's CDR3 is CASSEDESRTNTGELFF. As DNA, the CDR3 is TGTGCCAGCAGTGAAGATGAGTCAAGAACGAACACCGGGGAGCTGTTTTTT. The full variable domain, in which reference TRBV2 and TRBJ2-2 provide the parts outside the CDR3, is EPEVTQTPSHQVTQMGQEVILRCVPISNHLYFYWYRQILGQKVEFLVSFYNNEISEKSEIFDDQFSVERPDGSNFTLKIRSTKLEDSAMYFCASSEDESRTNTGELFFGEGSRLTVL.

The chain couples TRBV5-1 to TRBJ2-7, with 7 bases fitting TRBD1. This CDR3 contains 14 residues. After removal of 4 bases from V and 7 bases from J, the junction contained 11 bases not matched to a gene. Germline CDR1 and CDR2: SGHRS and YFSETQ. The CDR3 DNA is TGCGCCAGCAGCCTCGGGGACAGTTCTCAAGAGCAGTACGTC. It translates to CASSLGDSSQEQYV.

This chain uses TRBV29-1 with TRBJ1-1; D is uncertain. Trimming left V 8 bases short and J 3 bases short, with 10 bases between. This CDR3 comprises 11 residues. Germline V CDR1 and CDR2: SQVTM, ANQGSEA. The CDR3 is CSTTRDTEAFF. As DNA, the CDR3 is TGCAGCACTACTCGGGACACTGAAGCTTTCTTT.

The chain links TRBV7-2 to TRBJ1-2; D is undetermined. The CDR3 sequence is 15 residues long. CDR1 is SGHTA and CDR2 is FQGNSA in the germline V gene. The V and J ends lost 5 bases and 8 bases respectively, with 21 bases between them. CDR3 region: CASSLKGGNWEGYTF. The CDR3 nucleotides are TGTGCCAGCAGCCTCAAGGGTGGCAATTGGGAGGGCTACACCTTC.

The J gene is TRBJ2-2, the V gene TRBV15; TRBD1 agrees at 7 bases. Losses at the gene ends were 3 bases for V and 9 bases for J; bases not matched to a gene: 10. The length of the CDR3 is 15 residues. The germline V gene encodes CDR1 LNHNV and CDR2 YYDKDF (reference sequence). The CDR3 nucleotides are TGTGCCACCAGCAGGACCATAACAGGGGAGAGGGAGCTGTTTTTT. It yields the protein CATSRTITGERELFF.

This sequence joins TRBV30 and TRBJ1-2; 7 bases fit TRBD1. Germline CDR1 reads GTSNPN; CDR2 reads SVGIG (reference sequence). V gave up 3 bases and J gave up 4 bases; unmatched junction bases: 5. CDR3 length: 13 residues. The DNA for the CDR3 is TGTGCCTGGAGAAGGACAGGTAGCTATGGCTACACCTTC. It codes for CAWRRTGSYGYTF.